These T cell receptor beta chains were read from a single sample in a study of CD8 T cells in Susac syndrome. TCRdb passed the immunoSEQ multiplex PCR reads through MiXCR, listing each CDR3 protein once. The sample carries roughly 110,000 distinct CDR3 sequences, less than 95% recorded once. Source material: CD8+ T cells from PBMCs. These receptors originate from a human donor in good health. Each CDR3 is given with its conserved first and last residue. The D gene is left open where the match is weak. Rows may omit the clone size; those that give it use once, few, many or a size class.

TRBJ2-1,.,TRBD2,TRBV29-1,CSGRESYNEQFF,TGCAGCGGGCGGGAGTCGTACAATGAGCAGTTCTTC
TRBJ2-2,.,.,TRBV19,CASSPRTTSNTGELFF,TGTGCCAGTAGTCCCCGGACTACCTCGAACACCGGGGAGCTGTTTTTT
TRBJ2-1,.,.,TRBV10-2,CDTTRGGRERVVCNEQFF,TGCGACACGACGAGGGGGGGCAGGGAGCGAGTAGTGTGCAATGAGCAGTTCTTC
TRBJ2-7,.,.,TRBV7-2,CASSPGNSYEQYF,TGTGCCAGCAGCCCAGGGAACTCCTACGAGCAGTACTTC
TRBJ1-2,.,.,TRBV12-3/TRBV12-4,CASSHPGQPLGYTF,TGTGCCAGCAGTCACCCCGGACAGCCTTTGGGCTACACCTTC
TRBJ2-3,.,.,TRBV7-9,CASSSGPQDTQYF,TGTGCCAGCAGCTCCGGCCCACAAGATACGCAGTATTTT
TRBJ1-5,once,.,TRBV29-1,CSASLGQGNQPQHF,TGCAGCGCTTCGTTAGGGCAGGGTAATCAGCCCCAGCATTTT
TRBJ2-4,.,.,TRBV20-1,CSASPGAGRAKNIQYF,TGCAGTGCCAGCCCTGGGGCAGGGAGGGCCAAAAACATTCAGTACTTC
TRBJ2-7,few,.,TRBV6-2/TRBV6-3,CASLPRGRKGSYEQYF,TGTGCCAGCCTCCCGCGGGGACGAAAGGGCTCCTACGAGCAGTACTTC
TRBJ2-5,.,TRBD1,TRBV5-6,CASSGTGQGAEETQYF,TGTGCCAGCAGCGGAACGGGACAGGGGGCCGAGGAGACCCAGTACTTC
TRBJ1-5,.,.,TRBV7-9,CASSPVGNQPQHF,TGTGCCAGCAGCCCCGTAGGCAATCAGCCCCAGCATTTT
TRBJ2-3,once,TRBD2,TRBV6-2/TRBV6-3,CASSYGLAESTDTQYF,TGTGCCAGCAGTTACGGACTAGCGGAATCCACAGATACGCAGTATTTT
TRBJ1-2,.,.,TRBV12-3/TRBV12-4,CASSTGTGYTF,TGTGCCAGCAGTACCGGGACGGGCTACACCTTC
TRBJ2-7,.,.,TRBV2,CASSETPARTYEQYF,TGTGCCAGCAGCGAAACCCCCGCGCGTACCTACGAGCAGTACTTC
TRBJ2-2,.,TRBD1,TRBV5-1,CASSLDLRQGVTGELFF,TGCGCCAGCAGCCTTGACCTAAGACAGGGGGTCACCGGGGAGCTGTTTTTT
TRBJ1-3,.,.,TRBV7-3,CASSLKGGSGNTIYF,TGTGCCAGCAGCTTAAAGGGTGGCTCTGGAAACACCATATATTTT
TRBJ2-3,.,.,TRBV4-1,CASSQAQIPYPTQYF,TGCGCCAGCAGCCAAGCACAGATACCCTATCCGACGCAGTATTTT
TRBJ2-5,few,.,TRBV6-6,CASSYRGQETQYF,TGTGCCAGCAGTTACCGAGGGCAGGAGACCCAGTACTTC
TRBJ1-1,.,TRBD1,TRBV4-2,CASRQWADRDESAAFF,TGTGCCAGCAGGCAGTGGGCGGACAGGGACGAAAGTGCGGCTTTCTTT
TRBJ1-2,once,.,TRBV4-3,CASSQGIVLTKRYGYTF,TGCGCCAGCAGCCAAGGAATCGTACTAACGAAGCGGTATGGCTACACCTTC
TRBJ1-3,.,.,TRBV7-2,CASSETAFSGNTIYF,TGTGCCAGCAGTGAGACAGCTTTCTCTGGAAACACCATATATTTT
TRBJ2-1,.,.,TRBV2,CASSGRGQGVRNEQFF,TGTGCCAGCAGTGGACGGGGGCAGGGGGTGAGGAATGAGCAGTTCTTC
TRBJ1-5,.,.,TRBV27,CASSHTLQGQPQHF,TGTGCCAGCAGTCACACTCTTCAGGGTCAGCCCCAGCATTTT
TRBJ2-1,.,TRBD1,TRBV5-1,CASSLGQLKFF,TGCGCCAGCAGCCTGGGACAGCTGAAGTTCTTC
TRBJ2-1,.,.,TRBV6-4,CASSVDYQVGDEQFF,TGTGCCAGCAGTGTGGACTACCAAGTAGGGGATGAGCAGTTCTTC
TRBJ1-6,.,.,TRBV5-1,CASSPGPGALHF,TGCGCCAGCAGCCCGGGACCCGGGGCCCTCCACTTT
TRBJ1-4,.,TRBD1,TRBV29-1,CSARTGSNEKLFF,TGCAGCGCCCGGACAGGGTCTAATGAAAAACTGTTTTTT
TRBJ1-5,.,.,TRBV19,CASGEPQHF,TGTGCCAGTGGTGAGCCCCAGCATTTT
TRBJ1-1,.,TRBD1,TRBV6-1,CASRRSGTGINTEAFF,TGTGCCAGCAGGCGCTCGGGGACAGGGATAAACACTGAAGCTTTCTTT
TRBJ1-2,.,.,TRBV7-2,CASSLVNKVDGYTF,TGTGCCAGCAGCTTAGTAAACAAGGTGGATGGCTACACCTTC
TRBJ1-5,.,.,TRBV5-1,CASSTVISNQPQHF,TGCGCCAGCAGCACAGTCATTAGCAATCAGCCCCAGCATTTT
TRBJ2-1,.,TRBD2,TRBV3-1,CASSQDTGGPTQFF,TGTGCCAGCAGCCAAGATACGGGAGGGCCGACTCAGTTCTTC
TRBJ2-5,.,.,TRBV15,CATSRDLQGGTETQYF,TGTGCCACCAGCAGAGATTTGCAGGGGGGAACAGAGACCCAGTACTTC